The 10 T cell receptor beta chains below all came from one sample that was sequenced in a study of blood T cell repertoires in COVID-19. Clones were read by immunoSEQ multiplex PCR, and TCRdb kept only the in-frame ones, dropping some. Altogether fewer than 250,000 clones are present, 84% being singletons, with the ten largest covering 4%. Sequences were obtained from peripheral blood. These TCRs come from a man in his forties or fifties with acute or convalescent COVID-19.

V is TRBV3-1 (or the pseudogene TRBV3-2) and J is TRBJ1-5, with 10 positions matching TRBD1. The length of the CDR3 is 17 residues. V lost 1 base and J lost 1; bases outside the gene matches: 4. Looked up from germline, CDR1 is LGHDT and CDR2 is YNNKEL (reference sequence). The CDR3 reads CASSQGGQGTSNQPQHF. The DNA of the CDR3 is TGTGCCAGCAGCCAAGGGGGACAGGGGACGAGCAATCAGCCCCAGCATTTT.

The chain has TRBV11-3 and TRBJ2-6, with TRBD1 matching over 10 bases. Germline CDR1 is SGHNT and CDR2 is YENEEA. Trimming took 4 bases from V and 0 from J; bases not matched to a gene: 9. The CDR3 covers 19 residues. CDR3 nucleotide sequence: TGTGCCAGCAGCTCGAGACAGGGGGCTAATTTCTCTGGGGCCAACGTCCTGACTTTC. This sequence encodes CASSSRQGANFSGANVLTF.

The genes are TRBV2 and TRBJ2-5, with 9 bases matching TRBD2. The CDR3 totals 13 residues. The germline V gene encodes CDR1 SNHLY and CDR2 FYNNEI. Trimming at V came to 8 bases and at J to 5 bases, leaving 6 bases not matched to a gene. The CDR3 DNA follows: TGTGCCAGCGGCGGGGGGGCCCCGGAGACCCAGTACTTC. Translating it yields CASGGGAPETQYF.

This clone was observed a single time. The J gene is TRBJ2-7, the V gene TRBV30, with 12 bases identical to TRBD2. V shed 0 bases and J 7 bases; nucleotides not matched to a gene: 19. Germline loops: CDR1 GTSNPN, CDR2 SVGIG (reference sequence). CDR3 length: 19 residues. DNA of the CDR3: TGTGCCTGGAGTGTACCTCAGGGCCGTCTAGCGGGGGGGGCGTGGGAGCAGTACTTC. Encoded protein: CAWSVPQGRLAGGAWEQYF.

The rearrangement joins TRBV7-8 to TRBJ1-2; 8 bases align to TRBD1. Germline CDR1 is SGHVS and CDR2 is FQNEAQ. V was clipped by 5 bases and J by 1 base; unmatched bases: 6. The CDR3 extends over 15 amino acids. The CDR3 loop reads CASSRTGGSNYGYTF. Here the CDR3 DNA reads TGTGCCAGCAGCAGAACAGGGGGGAGTAACTATGGCTACACCTTC.

This sequence joins TRBV18 and TRBJ1-2; 8 bases fit TRBD1. V shed 3 bases, J shed 8 bases, and the junction held 5 bases outside the gene matches. The CDR3 totals 13 residues. Germline CDR1 reads KGHSH; CDR2 reads LQKENI. In nucleotides, the CDR3 is TGTGCCAGCTCACCGGACAGGGCCGGCGGCTACACCTTC. Its protein product is CASSPDRAGGYTF.

The gene calls are TRBV10-2 and TRBJ2-2; D may be TRBD2 (8 bases). The CDR3 is made up of 16 amino acids. V gave up 8 bases and J gave up 8 bases, with 24 bases separating them. The germline CDR1 and CDR2 sequences are WSHSY and SAAADI. The CDR3 nucleotides read TGCGCCAGCGTAGGGGGCGGGACTAGAAAGTCTGGGGAGCTGTTTTTT. Translation gives CASVGGGTRKSGELFF.

The genes are TRBV5-5 and TRBJ1-1; 10 bases align to TRBD1. From germline, CDR1 is SGHKS and CDR2 YYEKEE (reference sequence). Trimming at V came to 4 bases and at J to 6 bases, leaving 9 bases not matched to a gene. This CDR3 comprises 15 residues. The CDR3 region is CASSLSGTGDSEAFF. The CDR3 DNA reads TGTGCCAGCAGCCTCTCCGGGACAGGGGACTCTGAAGCTTTCTTT.

The V gene is TRBV5-4, the J gene TRBJ2-1, with D tentatively TRBD1 (6 bases). The germline V and J ends were trimmed by 0 bases and 3 bases, with 16 bases remaining between them. CDR3 length: 17 amino acids. Per the germline V gene, CDR1 is SGHNT and CDR2 is YYREEE (reference sequence). CDR3 region: CASSLGRQDVYYNEQFF. The CDR3 DNA follows: TGTGCCAGCAGCTTGGGGAGACAGGACGTTTACTACAATGAGCAGTTCTTC.

The rearrangement joins TRBV30 to TRBJ1-3; D is uncertain. V lost 2 bases, J lost 0 bases, and 14 bases lay in between. This CDR3 contains 16 residues. The germline CDR1 and CDR2 sequences are GTSNPN and SVGIG (reference sequence). Written as DNA, the CDR3 is TGTGCCTGGAGTCGTCCACTCTCCGGCTCTGGAAACACCATATATTTT. Translating it yields CAWSRPLSGSGNTIYF.